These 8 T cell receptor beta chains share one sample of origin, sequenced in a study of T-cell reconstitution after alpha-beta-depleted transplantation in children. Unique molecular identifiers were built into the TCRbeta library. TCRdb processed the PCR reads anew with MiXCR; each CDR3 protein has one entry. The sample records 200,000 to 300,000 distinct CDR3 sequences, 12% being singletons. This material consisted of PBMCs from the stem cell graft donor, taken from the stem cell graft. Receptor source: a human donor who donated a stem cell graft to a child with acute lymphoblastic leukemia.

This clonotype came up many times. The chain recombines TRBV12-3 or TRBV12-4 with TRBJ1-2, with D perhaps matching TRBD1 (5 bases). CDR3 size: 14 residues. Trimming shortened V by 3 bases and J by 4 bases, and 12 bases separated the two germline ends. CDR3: CASSFQGHGYGYTF. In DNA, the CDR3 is TGTGCCAGCAGTTTTCAGGGTCATGGCTATGGCTACACCTTC.

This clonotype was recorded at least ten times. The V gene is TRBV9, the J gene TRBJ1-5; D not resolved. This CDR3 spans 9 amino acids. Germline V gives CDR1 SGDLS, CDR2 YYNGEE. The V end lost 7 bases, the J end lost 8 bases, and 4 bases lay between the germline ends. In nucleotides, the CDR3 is TGTGCCAGCGGCGAGCCCCAGCATTTT. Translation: CASGEPQHF.

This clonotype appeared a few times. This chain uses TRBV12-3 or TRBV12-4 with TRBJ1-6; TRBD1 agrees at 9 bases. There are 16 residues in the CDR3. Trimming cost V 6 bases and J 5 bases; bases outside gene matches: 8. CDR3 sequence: CASRKLDRGHNSPLHF. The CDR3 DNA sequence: TGTGCCAGCAGGAAACTGGACAGGGGCCATAATTCACCCCTCCACTTT.

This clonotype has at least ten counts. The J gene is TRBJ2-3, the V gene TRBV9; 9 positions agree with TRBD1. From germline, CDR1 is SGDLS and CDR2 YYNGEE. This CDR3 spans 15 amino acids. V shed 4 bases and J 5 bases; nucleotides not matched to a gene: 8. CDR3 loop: CASSFGTGLKDTQYF. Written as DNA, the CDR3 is TGTGCCAGCAGCTTCGGGACAGGGCTGAAAGATACGCAGTATTTT. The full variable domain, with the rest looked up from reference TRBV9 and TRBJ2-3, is DSGVTQTPKHLITATGQRVTLRCSPRSGDLSVYWYQQSLDQGLQFLIQYYNGEERAKGNILERFSAQQFPDLHSELNLSSLELGDSALYFCASSFGTGLKDTQYFGPGTRLTVL.

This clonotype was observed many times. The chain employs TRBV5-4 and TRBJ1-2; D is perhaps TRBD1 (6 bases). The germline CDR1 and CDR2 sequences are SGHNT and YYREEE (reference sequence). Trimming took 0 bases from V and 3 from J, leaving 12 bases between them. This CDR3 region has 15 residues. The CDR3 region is CASSLAGGQYYGYTF. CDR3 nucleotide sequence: TGTGCCAGCAGCTTGGCCGGGGGACAATACTATGGCTACACCTTC.

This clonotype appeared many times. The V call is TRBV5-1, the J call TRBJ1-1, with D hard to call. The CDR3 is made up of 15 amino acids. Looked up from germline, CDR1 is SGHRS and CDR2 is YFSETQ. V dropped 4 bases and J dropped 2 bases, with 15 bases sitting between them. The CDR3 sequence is CASSVGRYLNTEAFF. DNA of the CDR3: TGCGCCAGCAGCGTCGGACGGTATCTTAACACTGAAGCTTTCTTT.

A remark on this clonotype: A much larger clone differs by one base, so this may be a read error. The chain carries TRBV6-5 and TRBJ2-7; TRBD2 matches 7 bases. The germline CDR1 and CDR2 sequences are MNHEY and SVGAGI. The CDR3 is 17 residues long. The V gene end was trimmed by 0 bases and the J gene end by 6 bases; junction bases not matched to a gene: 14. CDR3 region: CASSYSAMVGRRSEQYF. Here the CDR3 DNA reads TGTGCCAGCAGTTACTCGGCTATGGTCGGGAGGAGATCCGAGCAGTACTTC.

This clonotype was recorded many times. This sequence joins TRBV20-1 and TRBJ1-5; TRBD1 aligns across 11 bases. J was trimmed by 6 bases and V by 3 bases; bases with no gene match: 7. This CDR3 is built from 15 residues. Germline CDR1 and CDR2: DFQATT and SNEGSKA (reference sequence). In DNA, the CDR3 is TGCAGTGCTAGTTCGGCGGGACAGGGGGGTCAGCCCCAGCATTTT. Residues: CSASSAGQGGQPQHF.